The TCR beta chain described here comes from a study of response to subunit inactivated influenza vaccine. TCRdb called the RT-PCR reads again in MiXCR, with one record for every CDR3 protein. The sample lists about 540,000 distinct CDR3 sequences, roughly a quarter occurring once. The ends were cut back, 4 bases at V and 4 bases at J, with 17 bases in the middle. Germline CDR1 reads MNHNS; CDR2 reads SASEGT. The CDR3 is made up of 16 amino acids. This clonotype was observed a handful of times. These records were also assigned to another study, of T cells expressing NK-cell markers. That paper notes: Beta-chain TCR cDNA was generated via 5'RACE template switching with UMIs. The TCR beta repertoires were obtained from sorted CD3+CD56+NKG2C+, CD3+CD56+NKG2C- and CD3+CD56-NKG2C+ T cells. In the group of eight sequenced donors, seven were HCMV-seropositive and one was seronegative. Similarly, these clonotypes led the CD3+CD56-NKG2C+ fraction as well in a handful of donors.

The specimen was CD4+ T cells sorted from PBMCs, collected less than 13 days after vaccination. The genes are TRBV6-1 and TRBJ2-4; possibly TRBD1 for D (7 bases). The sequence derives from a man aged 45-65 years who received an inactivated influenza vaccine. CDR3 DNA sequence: TGTGCCAGCAGTGGCGGGACAGCCCGTGGGAAAAACATTCAGTACTTC. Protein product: CASSGGTARGKNIQYF.